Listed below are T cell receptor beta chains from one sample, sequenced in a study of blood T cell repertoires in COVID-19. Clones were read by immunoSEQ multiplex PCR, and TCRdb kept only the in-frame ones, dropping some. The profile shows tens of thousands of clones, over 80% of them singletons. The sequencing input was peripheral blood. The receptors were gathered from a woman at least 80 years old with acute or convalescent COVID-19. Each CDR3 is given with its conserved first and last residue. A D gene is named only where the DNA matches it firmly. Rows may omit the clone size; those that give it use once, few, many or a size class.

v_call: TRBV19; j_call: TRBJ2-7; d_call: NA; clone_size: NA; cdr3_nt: TGTGCCAGTGGGCTCCCCAGCGAGCAGTACTTC; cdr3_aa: CASGLPSEQYF
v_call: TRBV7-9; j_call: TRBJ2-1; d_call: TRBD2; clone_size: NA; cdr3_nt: TGTGCCAGCAGCTCACCCGGGACTACCTACAATGAGCAGTTCTTC; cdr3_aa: CASSSPGTTYNEQFF
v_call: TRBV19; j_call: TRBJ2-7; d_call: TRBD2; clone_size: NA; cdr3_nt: TGTGCCAGTAGTACGGGACTAGCAGACTACGAGCAGTACTTC; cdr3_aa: CASSTGLADYEQYF
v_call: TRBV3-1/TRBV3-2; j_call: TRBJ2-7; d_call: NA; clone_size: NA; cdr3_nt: TGTGCCAGCAGCCAAAACCCCCCGGGTAACCGGGGCGAGCAGTACTTC; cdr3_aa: CASSQNPPGNRGEQYF
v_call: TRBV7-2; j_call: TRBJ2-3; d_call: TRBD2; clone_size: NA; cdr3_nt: TGTGCCAGCAGCTTAGGGGCTAGCGGGGGGCTCTCTAGCACAGATACGCAGTATTTT; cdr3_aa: CASSLGASGGLSSTDTQYF
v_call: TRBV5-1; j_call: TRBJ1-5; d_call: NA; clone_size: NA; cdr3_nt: TGCGCCAGCAGCGACGGGACACCTCATCAGCCCCAGCATTTT; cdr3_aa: CASSDGTPHQPQHF
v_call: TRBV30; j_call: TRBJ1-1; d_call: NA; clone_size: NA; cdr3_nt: TGTGCCTGGAGTTCTAGACGGAACCGGAGGACTGAAGCTTTCTTT; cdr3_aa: CAWSSRRNRRTEAFF
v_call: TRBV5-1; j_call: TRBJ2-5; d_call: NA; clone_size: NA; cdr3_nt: TGCGCCAGCAGCTTGGAGTTGGGCATCGGCCAAGAGACCCAGTACTTC; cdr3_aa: CASSLELGIGQETQYF
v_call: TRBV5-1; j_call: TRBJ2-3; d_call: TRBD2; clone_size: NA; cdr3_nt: TGCGCCAGCAGCTTACCTAGCGGGAGCACAGATACGCAGTATTTT; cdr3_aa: CASSLPSGSTDTQYF
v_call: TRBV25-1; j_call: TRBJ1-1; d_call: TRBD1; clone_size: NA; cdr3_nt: TGTGCCAGCAGCTCCCGGGACAGGGGAATAATGACTGAAGCTTTCTTT; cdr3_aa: CASSSRDRGIMTEAFF
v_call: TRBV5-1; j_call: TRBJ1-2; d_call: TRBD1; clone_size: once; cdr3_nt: TGCGCCAGCAGCTTGGGGACAGGGGGTTACACCTTC; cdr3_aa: CASSLGTGGYTF
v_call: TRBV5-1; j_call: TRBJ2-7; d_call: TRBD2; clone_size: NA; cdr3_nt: TGCGCCAGCAGCTTGGGGGGAGGGACCTACGAGCAGTACTTC; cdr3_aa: CASSLGGGTYEQYF
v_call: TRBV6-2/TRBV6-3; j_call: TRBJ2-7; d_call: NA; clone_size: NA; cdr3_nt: TGTGCCAGCACCCCGACAGGCCCCAGCTCCTACGAGCAGTACTTC; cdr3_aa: CASTPTGPSSYEQYF
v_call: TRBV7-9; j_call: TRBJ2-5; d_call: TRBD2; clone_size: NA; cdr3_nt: TGTGCCAGCAGCCCCTTTTGGACTAGCGGGCAAGAGACCCAGTACTTC; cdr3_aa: CASSPFWTSGQETQYF
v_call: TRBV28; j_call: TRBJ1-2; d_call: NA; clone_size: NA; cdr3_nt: TGTGCCAGCAGTGTACCTAAGGGGGCTAACTATGGCTACACCTTC; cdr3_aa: CASSVPKGANYGYTF
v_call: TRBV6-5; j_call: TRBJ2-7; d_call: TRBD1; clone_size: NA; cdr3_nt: TGTGCCAGCGATAGGACAGGTTTCTACGAGCAGTACTTC; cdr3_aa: CASDRTGFYEQYF
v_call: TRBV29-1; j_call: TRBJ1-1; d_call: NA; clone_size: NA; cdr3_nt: TGCAGCGCCTCGAACACTGAAGCTTTCTTT; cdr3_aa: CSASNTEAFF
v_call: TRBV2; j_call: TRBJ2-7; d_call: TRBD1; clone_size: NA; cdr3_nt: TGTGCCGGAAACCGGGACAGTGACTACGAGCAGTACTTC; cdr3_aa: CAGNRDSDYEQYF
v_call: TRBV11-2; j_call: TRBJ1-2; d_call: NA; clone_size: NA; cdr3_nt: TGTGCCAGCAGCCGCTTTGGAAGGGGGAGAGGGAACTATGGCTACACCTTC; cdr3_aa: CASSRFGRGRGNYGYTF
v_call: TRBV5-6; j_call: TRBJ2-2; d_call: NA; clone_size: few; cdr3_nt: TGTGCCAGCAGCTTGGCCGGGGTGGGAACCGGGGAGCTGTTTTTT; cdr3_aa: CASSLAGVGTGELFF
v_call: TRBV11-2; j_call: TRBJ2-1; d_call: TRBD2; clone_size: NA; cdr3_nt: TGTGCCAGCAGCCCTTCGGGGTTTAGCGGGAGATATGAGCAGTTCTTC; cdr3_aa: CASSPSGFSGRYEQFF
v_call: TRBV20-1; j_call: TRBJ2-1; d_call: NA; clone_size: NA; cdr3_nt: TGCAGTGCTAGTGCCGCGAGGCGTGAGCAGTTCTTC; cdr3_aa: CSASAARREQFF
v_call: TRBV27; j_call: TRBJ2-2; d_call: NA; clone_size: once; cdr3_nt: TGTGCCAGCAGACAGGTTTCGAACACCGGGGAGCTGTTTTTT; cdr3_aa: CASRQVSNTGELFF
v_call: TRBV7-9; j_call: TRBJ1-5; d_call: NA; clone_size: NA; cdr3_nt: TGTGCCAGCAGCGTTGGGATCAGGGGTGGCAATCAGCCCCAGCATTTT; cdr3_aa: CASSVGIRGGNQPQHF
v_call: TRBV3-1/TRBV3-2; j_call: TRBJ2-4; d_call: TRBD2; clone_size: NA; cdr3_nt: TGTGCCAGCAGCTCACGGCCTAGCGGGGGTAACATTCAGTACTTC; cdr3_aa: CASSSRPSGGNIQYF
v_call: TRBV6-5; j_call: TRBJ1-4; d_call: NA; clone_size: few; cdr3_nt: TGTGCCAGCAGATCCAGCGGGAATGAAAAACTGTTTTTT; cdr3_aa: CASRSSGNEKLFF
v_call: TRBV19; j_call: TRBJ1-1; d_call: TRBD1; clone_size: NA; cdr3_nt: TGTGCCAGTAATGCGGGGACAGGGGGCGCTGAAGCTTTCTTT; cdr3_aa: CASNAGTGGAEAFF
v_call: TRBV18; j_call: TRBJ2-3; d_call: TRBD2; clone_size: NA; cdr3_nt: TGTGCCAGCTCACCTCTAGCGGGAGGTTTGGGCACAGATACGCAGTATTTT; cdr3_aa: CASSPLAGGLGTDTQYF
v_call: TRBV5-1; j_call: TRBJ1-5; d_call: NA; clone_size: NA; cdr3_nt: TGCGCCAGCAGCGCCAGGACAGCGGGAGATCAGCCCCAGCATTTT; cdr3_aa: CASSARTAGDQPQHF
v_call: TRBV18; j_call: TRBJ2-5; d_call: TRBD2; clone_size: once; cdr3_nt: TGTGCCAGCTCACCGATGGTAGCGGGACAAGAGACCCAGTACTTC; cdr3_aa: CASSPMVAGQETQYF
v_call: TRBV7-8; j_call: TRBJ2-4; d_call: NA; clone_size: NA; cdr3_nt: TGTGCCAGCAGCTCGGCTACAGGGTCGGCCAAAAACATTCAGTACTTC; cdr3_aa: CASSSATGSAKNIQYF
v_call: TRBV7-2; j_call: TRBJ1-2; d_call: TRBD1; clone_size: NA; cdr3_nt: TGTGCCAGCAGCGTAACAGGGGGCTATGGCTACACCTTC; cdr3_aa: CASSVTGGYGYTF
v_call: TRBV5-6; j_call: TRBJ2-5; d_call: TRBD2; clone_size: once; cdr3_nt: TGTGCCAGCAGCTTGGGACTAGCGGCCCGCGGGGGAGAGACCCAGTACTTC; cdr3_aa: CASSLGLAARGGETQYF
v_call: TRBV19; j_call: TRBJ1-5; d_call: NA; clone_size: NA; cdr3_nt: TGTGCCAGTAGGGAGCAGATCAATCAGCCCCAGCATTTT; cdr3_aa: CASREQINQPQHF
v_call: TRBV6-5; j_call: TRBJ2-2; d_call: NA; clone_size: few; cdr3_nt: TGTGCCAGCAGGCCACAGGGAAAAGTGACCGGGGAGCTGTTTTTT; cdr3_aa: CASRPQGKVTGELFF
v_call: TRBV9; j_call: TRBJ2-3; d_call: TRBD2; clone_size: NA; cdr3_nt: TGTGCCAGCAGCGCGTTACTAGCGGGGAACACAGATACGCAGTATTTT; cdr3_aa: CASSALLAGNTDTQYF
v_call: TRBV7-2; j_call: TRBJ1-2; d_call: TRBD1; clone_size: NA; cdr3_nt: TGTGCCAGCAGCTCCGGACAGGGGGCGAGTGGCTACACCTTC; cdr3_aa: CASSSGQGASGYTF
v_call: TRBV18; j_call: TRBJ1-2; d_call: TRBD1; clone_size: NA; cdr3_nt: TGTGCCAGCTCACCTCCCGGGACAGGGACGGGCTACACCTTC; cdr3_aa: CASSPPGTGTGYTF
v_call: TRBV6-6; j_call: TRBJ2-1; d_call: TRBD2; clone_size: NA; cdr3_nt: TGTGCCAGTGGACTAGCGGGGGCGAATGAGCAGTTCTTC; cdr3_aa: CASGLAGANEQFF
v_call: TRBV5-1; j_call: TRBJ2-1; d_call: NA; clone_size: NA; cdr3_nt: TGCGCCAGCAGCTTGGGTAGCGGCTCCTACAATGAGCAGTTCTTC; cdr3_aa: CASSLGSGSYNEQFF
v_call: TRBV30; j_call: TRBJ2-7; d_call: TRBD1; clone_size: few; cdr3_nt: TGTGCCTGGAGTGTAATCGGGCAGGGGGACTACGAGCAGTACTTC; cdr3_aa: CAWSVIGQGDYEQYF
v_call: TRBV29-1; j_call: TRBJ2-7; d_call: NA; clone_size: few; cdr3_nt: TGCAGCGTTGAAGACGCGGGTAGGCCCTACGAGCAGTACTTC; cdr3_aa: CSVEDAGRPYEQYF
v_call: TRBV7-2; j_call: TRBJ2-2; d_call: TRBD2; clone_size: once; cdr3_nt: TGTGCCAGCAGCAGACTAGCGGGGGGCGTAACCGGGGAGCTGTTTTTT; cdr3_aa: CASSRLAGGVTGELFF
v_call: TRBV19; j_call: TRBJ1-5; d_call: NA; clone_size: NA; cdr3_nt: TGTGCCAGTAGTATCTATAGGGGAAGCAATCAGCCCCAGCATTTT; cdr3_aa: CASSIYRGSNQPQHF
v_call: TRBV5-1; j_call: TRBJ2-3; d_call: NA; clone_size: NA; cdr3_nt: TGCGCCAGCAGCTTAGGAGCGGGCCCAGATACGCAGTATTTT; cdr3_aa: CASSLGAGPDTQYF
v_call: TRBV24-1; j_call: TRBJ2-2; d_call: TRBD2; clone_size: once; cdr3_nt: TGTGCCACGGCCGACCCCTCCGCGGGAGATATCACCGGGGAGCTGTTTTTT; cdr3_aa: CATADPSAGDITGELFF
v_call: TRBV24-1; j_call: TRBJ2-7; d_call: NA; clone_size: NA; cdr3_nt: TGTGCCACCCGGACCCCGGGGGGCAAGAGGTACGAGCAGTACTTC; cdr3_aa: CATRTPGGKRYEQYF
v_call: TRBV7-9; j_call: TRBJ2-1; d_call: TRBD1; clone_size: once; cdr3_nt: TGTGCCAGCAGCACCCACAGGGGGATAAGGACCTACAATGAGCAGTTCTTC; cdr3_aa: CASSTHRGIRTYNEQFF
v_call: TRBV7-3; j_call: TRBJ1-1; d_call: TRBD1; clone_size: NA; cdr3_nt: TGTGCCAGCAGCGTGACAGGGCGAATTAACACTGAAGCTTTCTTT; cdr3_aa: CASSVTGRINTEAFF
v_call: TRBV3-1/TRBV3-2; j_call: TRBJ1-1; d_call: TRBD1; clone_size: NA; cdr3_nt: TGTGCCAGCAGCTTACTCCCCGGGACAGACACTGAAGCTTTCTTT; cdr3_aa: CASSLLPGTDTEAFF
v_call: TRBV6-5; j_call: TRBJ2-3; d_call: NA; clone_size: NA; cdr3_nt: TGTGCCAGCAGTTACGGGACATCTGCGGATACGCAGTATTTT; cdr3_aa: CASSYGTSADTQYF
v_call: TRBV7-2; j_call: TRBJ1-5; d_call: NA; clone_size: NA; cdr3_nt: TGTGCCAGCAGCCTATTAGGTACGGCGGTTAGCAATCAGCCCCAGCATTTT; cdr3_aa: CASSLLGTAVSNQPQHF
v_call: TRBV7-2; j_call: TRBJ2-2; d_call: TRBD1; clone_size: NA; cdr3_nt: TGTGCCAGCAGCTTACGGGACAGGGGGTTCGGGGAGCTGTTTTTT; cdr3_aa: CASSLRDRGFGELFF
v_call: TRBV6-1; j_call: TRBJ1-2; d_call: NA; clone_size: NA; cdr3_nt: TGTGCCAGCAGTAAAGCAACGACCGGGGTTGCCTCAACTGGCTACACCTTC; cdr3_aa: CASSKATTGVASTGYTF